A single sample is the source of the 7 T cell receptor beta chains below, sequenced in a study of OX40 agonist ivuxolimab in advanced cancers. Here immunoSEQ multiplex PCR was the method, and the copy in TCRdb shows in-frame clones only, minus some. The profile covers more than 60,000 clones, with around 80% appearing a single time and 5% taken by the ten largest. Specimen: CD4+ or CD8+ T cells sorted from blood, collected in a trial of the OX40 agonist ivuxolimab. The receptors originated from an adult with an advanced solid tumor such as melanoma, head and neck, liver or kidney cancer.

This chain joins TRBV29-1 and TRBJ2-5, with D unclear. This CDR3 region has 13 residues. The ends were cut back, 1 base at V and 5 bases at J, with 11 bases in the middle. CDR1 SQVTM and CDR2 ANQGSEA come from the germline V gene. The CDR3 is CSVEGRSGETQYF. CDR3 in DNA: TGCAGCGTTGAAGGCAGGTCTGGGGAGACCCAGTACTTC.

This clone has more than one count but fewer than ten. The V gene is TRBV9, the J gene TRBJ1-1; D ambiguous. CDR1 is SGDLS and CDR2 is YYNGEE in the germline V gene. The CDR3 is made up of 13 amino acids. V gave up 1 base and J gave up 5 bases, with 9 bases separating them. DNA of the CDR3: TGTGCCAGCAGCGTATACGGAGGGACTGAAGCTTTCTTT. Protein: CASSVYGGTEAFF.

As regards this clone: Compared with germline, one end of the junction differs, possibly owing to a read error. The chain has TRBV6-1 and TRBJ2-5, with D tentatively TRBD2 (5 bases). Germline V lookup: CDR1 MNHNS, CDR2 SASEGT. The CDR3 length is 14 residues. The CDR3 DNA reads TGTGCCAGCAGTGGATCGGGGATGCAAGGGACCCAGTACTTC. Its translation is CASSGSGMQGTQYF.

This chain connects TRBV15 to TRBJ2-1; TRBD1 is a possible D gene (6 bases). V lost 8 bases and J lost 6, with 14 bases in between. There are 13 residues in the CDR3. The V gene's germline CDR1 is LNHNV and CDR2 YYDKDF (reference sequence). CDR3 nucleotide sequence: TGTGCCACCGCAACAGGGTTTCTCAATGAGCAGTTCTTC. As protein: CATATGFLNEQFF.

On this clone itself: An end of the junction does not agree with germline; a read error may underlie this. The chain couples TRBV27 to TRBJ2-7; D not resolved. Looked up from germline, CDR1 is MNHEY and CDR2 is SMNVEV (reference sequence). The CDR3 is 15 residues long. The CDR3 is CASSVSPATAYEQYF. The DNA of the CDR3 is TGTGCCAGCAGTGTATCCCCCGCGACGGCCTACGAGCAGTACTTC.

The CDR3 bases are TGTGCCATCAGTGAGATCCAAGCGAACTATGGCTACACCTTC. This encodes CAISEIQANYGYTF. The chain is built from TRBV10-3 and TRBJ1-2, with unresolved D. The CDR3 consists of 14 residues. Germline values: CDR1 ENHRY, CDR2 SYGVKD. The V end lost 2 bases, the J end lost 2 bases, and 9 bases lay between the germline ends.

J is TRBJ1-3 and V is TRBV14; D is unclear. V lost 4 bases, J lost 0 bases, and 7 bases lay in between. CDR3 length: 14 residues. Germline CDR1 is SGHDN and CDR2 is FVKESK. The CDR3 coding sequence is TGTGCCAGCAGCCGGCGGGGCTCTGGAAACACCATATATTTT. Protein: CASSRRGSGNTIYF.